The 30 T cell receptor beta chains reported below all come from one sample, sequenced in a study of T cell responses to AZD1222 COVID-19 vaccine. Profiled with immunoSEQ multiplex PCR; TCRdb holds only in-frame clones, not every one. The repertoire includes about 120,000 clones, more than 80% of them detected once, and under 4.5% sits in the top ten. Material: peripheral blood, obtained 28 days after the second dose of the MenACWY control vaccine. These receptors were obtained from an adult who received the MenACWY meningococcal vaccine as a control.

This clone occurred once. The CDR3 DNA follows: TGCGCCAGCAGTCAACCAAGAACAGGGGTGGTTGAGCAGTTCTTC. Translating gives CASSQPRTGVVEQFF. V gene TRBV23-1 combines with J gene TRBJ2-1; TRBD1 aligns across 7 bases. TRBV23-1 is reported as an ORF; its role is uncertain. CDR3 length equals 15 residues. V was clipped by 2 bases and J by 9 bases; unmatched bases: 10.

The V gene is TRBV3-1 (or the pseudogene TRBV3-2), the J gene TRBJ1-1, with TRBD1 as a possible D gene (6 bases). This CDR3 region has 17 residues. V was cut by 2 bases and J by 0 bases, with 16 bases left in between. CDR1 and CDR2 (germline): LGHDT, YNNKEL (reference sequence). Written as DNA, the CDR3 is TGTGCCAGCAGCCAATGGGCTGGGGGCTCCATGAACACTGAAGCTTTCTTT. Protein product: CASSQWAGGSMNTEAFF.

The V call is TRBV10-2, the J call TRBJ2-7, with 7 nucleotides matching TRBD1. Germline lookup yields CDR1 WSHSY and CDR2 SAAADI. CDR3 length: 12 amino acids. V was pared by 4 bases and J by 3 bases, with 0 bases of the junction left unmatched. The CDR3 DNA reads as TGCGCCAGCAGTGGGGACAGCTACGAGCAGTACGTC. Translating gives CASSGDSYEQYV.

This clone was counted a single time. The rearrangement links TRBV2 to TRBJ2-7; D might be TRBD1 or TRBD2, each matching 5 bases. The V and J ends lost 5 bases and 2 bases respectively, with 13 bases between them. This CDR3 region has 14 residues. Per the germline V gene, CDR1 is SNHLY and CDR2 is FYNNEI. The CDR3 DNA reads as TGTGCCAGCAGTCACCCGGGACGGACCTACGAGCAGTACTTC. This codes for CASSHPGRTYEQYF. The full variable domain, rest sourced from reference TRBV2 and TRBJ2-7, is EPEVTQTPSHQVTQMGQEVILRCVPISNHLYFYWYRQILGQKVEFLVSFYNNEISEKSEIFDDQFSVERPDGSNFTLKIRSTKLEDSAMYFCASSHPGRTYEQYFGPGTRLTVT.

This clone was seen just once. The genes are TRBV5-4 and TRBJ2-7, with D perhaps matching TRBD1 (5 bases). This CDR3 is built from 14 residues. The V gene lost 4 bases and the J gene lost 2 bases, with 13 bases spanning the gap. The germline V gene has CDR1 SGHNT and CDR2 YYREEE (reference sequence). The CDR3 DNA reads as TGTGCCAGCAGCGGACATGGGAAGCCCTACGAGCAGTACTTC. Amino acids: CASSGHGKPYEQYF.

The chain links TRBV7-6 to TRBJ2-3; perhaps TRBD2 as D (6 bases). The CDR3 has 16 amino acids. Trimming removed 4 bases from V and 2 bases from J, with 16 bases in between. Germline values: CDR1 SGHVS, CDR2 FNYEAQ. CDR3 region: CASSSIRGLFTDTQYF. The CDR3 nucleotides are TGTGCCAGCAGCTCTATTAGGGGACTCTTCACAGATACGCAGTATTTT.

V usage is TRBV10-2 and J usage is TRBJ2-7, with 9 bases aligning to TRBD2. From germline, CDR1 is WSHSY and CDR2 SAAADI. V was pared by 5 bases and J by 4 bases, with 6 bases of the junction left unmatched. This CDR3 is 14 amino acids long. CDR3 DNA: TGCGCCAGCAGTTTAGCGGGGGTCCCTTACGAGCAGTACGTC. This translates into CASSLAGVPYEQYV.

This chain joins TRBV6-1 and TRBJ1-1, with D perhaps matching TRBD1 (5 bases). Germline V lookup: CDR1 MNHNS, CDR2 SASEGT. V lost 3 bases to trimming and J lost 0 bases, with 11 bases between them. The CDR3 contains 15 residues. The CDR3 loop reads CASSERQGVNTEAFF. CDR3 nucleotide sequence: TGTGCCAGCAGTGAGAGGCAGGGCGTGAACACTGAAGCTTTCTTT.

J is TRBJ2-5 and V is TRBV6-1; possibly TRBD1 for D (6 bases). V lost 2 bases, J lost 5 bases, and 24 bases lay in between. The germline V gene has CDR1 MNHNS and CDR2 SASEGT. This CDR3 contains 18 residues. CDR3 nucleotide sequence: TGTGCCAGCAGTGAAAGTTCCAGGGGCGCGCGGTTAATGGAGACCCAGTACTTC. Its protein product is CASSESSRGARLMETQYF.

This clone showed up just once. The chain carries TRBV6-1 and TRBJ1-6; tentative D call: TRBD1 (5 bases). The CDR3 runs to 15 residues. The V and J ends lost 1 base and 6 bases respectively, with 10 bases between them. Germline V lookup: CDR1 MNHNS, CDR2 SASEGT. Here the CDR3 DNA reads TGTGCCAGCAGTGAAGGGCAGGGTAGTAATTCACCCCTCCACTTT. Amino acid sequence: CASSEGQGSNSPLHF.

This chain uses TRBV5-1 with TRBJ1-1; TRBD1 might be the D (6 bases). Per the germline V gene, CDR1 is SGHRS and CDR2 is YFSETQ. V lost 4 bases and J lost 8, with 12 bases in between. This CDR3 spans 12 amino acids. Here the CDR3 DNA reads TGCGCCAGCAGCCAGGACAGACGGGAAGCTTTCTTT. This gives the protein CASSQDRREAFF.

The rearrangement uses TRBV2 and TRBJ2-3, with D unclear. The CDR3 is made up of 12 amino acids. Germline CDR1 and CDR2: SNHLY and FYNNEI. Trimming pared 6 bases from V and 3 bases from J, leaving 7 bases between. DNA for the CDR3: TGTGCCAGCAGACTAACTACAGATACGCAGTATTTT. It encodes CASRLTTDTQYF.

This CDR3 reads CASSYSGQKEETQYF. For the CDR3, the DNA is TGTGCCAGCAGTTACTCCGGACAGAAAGAAGAGACCCAGTACTTC. This rearrangement joins TRBV6-5 to TRBJ2-5, with D perhaps TRBD1 (6 bases). Germline CDR1 reads MNHEY; CDR2 reads SVGAGI. CDR3 length equals 15 residues. The V gene lost 0 bases and the J gene lost 3 bases, with 11 bases spanning the gap.

The chain couples TRBV11-3 to TRBJ1-3; D unresolved. The germline V and J ends were trimmed by 5 bases and 4 bases, with 6 bases remaining between them. Germline values: CDR1 SGHNT, CDR2 YENEEA. This CDR3 comprises 12 residues. The CDR3 reads CASSPSGNTIYF. The CDR3 DNA sequence: TGTGCCAGCAGCCCTTCCGGAAACACCATATATTTT.

This clone has only one observation. The rearrangement links TRBV19 to TRBJ1-1, with D possibly being TRBD1 (5 bases). Germline assignment: CDR1 LNHDA and CDR2 SQIVND (reference sequence). CDR3 length: 16 residues. V was pared by 3 bases and J by 1 base, with 15 bases between. The CDR3 sequence: CASSIVSAGSNTEAFF. Written as DNA, the CDR3 is TGTGCCAGTAGTATTGTTTCGGCAGGGTCGAACACTGAAGCTTTCTTT.

This chain joins TRBV4-2 and TRBJ1-1, with D maybe TRBD1 (6 bases). Germline CDR1 is LGHNA and CDR2 is YNFKEQ. Trimming removed 3 bases at V and 1 base at J, with 15 bases between. This CDR3 spans 16 amino acids. Here the CDR3 DNA reads TGTGCCAGCAGCCAGGAGGCGGGACACCAGAACACTGAAGCTTTCTTT. Its protein product is CASSQEAGHQNTEAFF.

The chain carries TRBV9 and TRBJ2-1, with 10 bases fitting TRBD2. CDR1 and CDR2 (germline): SGDLS, YYNGEE. J was trimmed by 7 bases and V by 2 bases; bases with no gene match: 3. This CDR3 is 14 amino acids long. In DNA, the CDR3 is TGTGCCAGCAGCGTCGGGGGACTAGCGAATGAGCAGTTCTTC. It is translated as CASSVGGLANEQFF.

V and J are TRBV19 and TRBJ2-1, with 7 positions matching TRBD1. Germline V gives CDR1 LNHDA, CDR2 SQIVND (reference sequence). CDR3 length: 18 residues. The junction had 15 bases not matched to a gene; V was cut back by 7 bases and J by 0 bases. The CDR3 DNA reads as TGTGCCAGTACCTCGACAGGGTGGTCGCGAGACTCCTACAATGAGCAGTTCTTC. Translated, it gives CASTSTGWSRDSYNEQFF.

This clone has a single count. The chain uses TRBV5-5 and TRBJ2-1; tentatively, D is TRBD2 (5 bases). Germline V CDR1 and CDR2: SGHKS, YYEKEE (reference sequence). The CDR3 length is 16 residues. The ends were cut back, 0 bases at V and 0 bases at J, with 10 bases in the middle. The CDR3 sequence: CASSLGTVSSYNEQFF. The CDR3 DNA reads TGTGCCAGCAGCTTGGGGACTGTAAGCTCCTACAATGAGCAGTTCTTC.

This clone was picked up one time. The chain is built from TRBV19 and TRBJ2-5; 7 bases are a match to TRBD1. Germline CDR1 reads LNHDA; CDR2 reads SQIVND (reference sequence). The J segment lost 2 bases and the V segment lost 4 bases, leaving 10 bases of the junction unmatched. CDR3 length: 16 amino acids. In DNA form, the CDR3 reads TGTGCCAGTAGTAAAACTGGACAGGTACGTCAAGAGACCCAGTACTTC. As protein: CASSKTGQVRQETQYF. Based on the CDR3 plus reference TRBV19 and TRBJ2-5, the full variable domain is DGGITQSPKYLFRKEGQNVTLSCEQNLNHDAMYWYRQDPGQGLRLIYYSQIVNDFQKGDIAEGYSVSREKKESFPLTVTSAQKNPTAFYLCASSKTGQVRQETQYFGPGTRLLVL.

The gene calls are TRBV7-9 and TRBJ2-7; 8 nucleotides align to TRBD1. CDR3 length equals 15 residues. Germline trimming cut 0 bases from V and 6 bases from J; bases unmatched to any gene: 7. Germline V gives CDR1 SEHNR, CDR2 FQNEAQ (reference sequence). Written as DNA, the CDR3 is TGTGCCAGCAGCTTAGCGGAGGGACAGGTACGCGAGCAGTACTTC. It encodes CASSLAEGQVREQYF.

The genes are TRBV3-1 (or the pseudogene TRBV3-2) and TRBJ2-5; the match to TRBD2 covers 9 bases. The CDR3 sequence is 16 residues long. Germline V gene sequence: CDR1 LGHDT, CDR2 YNNKEL (reference sequence). With 1 base clipped from V and 4 bases from J, the junction kept 7 bases outside the gene matches. The DNA of the CDR3 is TGTGCCAGCAGCCAAGCTCTAGCGGGGAGGCGAGAGACCCAGTACTTC. Protein sequence: CASSQALAGRRETQYF.

This clone appeared once. The rearrangement joins TRBV6-1 to TRBJ1-6, with TRBD1 identical over 10 bases. The CDR3 spans 14 residues. CDR1 is MNHNS, CDR2 SASEGT, per germline. V dropped 3 bases and J dropped 7; count of bases not matched to a gene: 0. DNA for the CDR3: TGTGCCAGCAGTGAGGGACAGGGGAATTCACCCCTCCACTTT. Its translation is CASSEGQGNSPLHF.

This sequence joins TRBV2 and TRBJ1-2, with 9 bases matching TRBD1. The germline V gene has CDR1 SNHLY and CDR2 FYNNEI. The CDR3 extends over 14 amino acids. V gave up 0 bases and J gave up 8 bases; unmatched junction bases: 4. CDR3 DNA sequence: TGTGCCAGCAGTGAAGCGGACAGGGGCCGAGGCTACACCTTC. Translating gives CASSEADRGRGYTF.

The chain has TRBV7-8 and TRBJ2-7; TRBD2 agrees at 15 bases. The CDR3 covers 16 residues. The germline V gene has CDR1 SGHVS and CDR2 FQNEAQ. V was clipped by 5 bases and J by 5 bases; unmatched bases: 7. In DNA, the CDR3 is TGTGCCAGCAGCCCCGGACTAGCGGGGGGGATGGACGAGCAGTACGTC. This gives the protein CASSPGLAGGMDEQYV.

The chain combines TRBV28 with TRBJ2-7, with 7 bases matching TRBD1. This CDR3 has 15 residues. V shed 5 bases, J shed 0 bases, and the junction held 7 bases outside the gene matches. Germline V gene sequence: CDR1 MDHEN, CDR2 SYDVKM. The CDR3 here is CASSTTGTASYEQYF. As DNA, the CDR3 is TGTGCCAGCAGTACAACCGGGACAGCCTCCTACGAGCAGTACTTC. Complete variable domain (other parts from reference TRBV28 and TRBJ2-7): DVKVTQSSRYLVKRTGEKVFLECVQDMDHENMFWYRQDPGLGLRLIYFSYDVKMKEKGDIPEGYSVSREKKERFSLILESASTNQTSMYLCASSTTGTASYEQYFGPGTRLTVT.

The V and J genes are TRBV29-1 and TRBJ1-3; maybe TRBD1 (5 bases). In germline, CDR1 is SQVTM, CDR2 ANQGSEA. V dropped 7 bases and J dropped 1 base, with 11 bases sitting between them. CDR3 length: 13 residues. CDR3 bases: TGCAGCGCAGGGTTTTTGTCTGGAAACACCATATATTTT. It specifies CSAGFLSGNTIYF.

This clone was found a few times. The chain joins TRBV19 to TRBJ2-5; possible D gene TRBD1, 5 bases. The V gene's germline CDR1 is LNHDA and CDR2 SQIVND (reference sequence). V was pared by 4 bases and J by 2 bases, with 11 bases between. The CDR3 extends over 14 amino acids. The CDR3 nucleotides are TGTGCCAGTAGTACGGCAGGGCCTCAAGAGACCCAGTACTTC. It translates to CASSTAGPQETQYF.

The rearrangement uses TRBV12-3 or TRBV12-4 and TRBJ2-1; D is undetermined. Trimming took 6 bases from V and 10 from J, leaving 10 bases between them. The CDR3 spans 11 residues. The CDR3 coding sequence is TGTGCCAGCAGCACGAATTTGGAGCAGTTCTTC. It specifies CASSTNLEQFF.

This chain connects TRBV20-1 to TRBJ1-1, with a weak D call TRBD1 (6 bases). The CDR3 spans 13 residues. From germline, CDR1 is DFQATT and CDR2 SNEGSKA (reference sequence). The V end was cut by 3 bases, the J end by 1 base, with 9 bases between. The CDR3: CSASGGANTEAFF. As DNA, the CDR3 is TGCAGTGCTAGTGGGGGCGCGAACACTGAAGCTTTCTTT.